The 12 T cell receptor beta chains reported below all come from one sample, sequenced in a study of metastatic and nonmetastatic thyroid tumors. The entire patient cohort was treatment-naive prior to thyroid surgery. TCRdb re-clonotyped the PCR reads through MiXCR. The top ten hold over 9.5% of the sample, which has approximately 16,000 clones, 29% seen once. The sample consisted of tumor tissue. The receptors here all came from a male donor with papillary thyroid cancer or a benign thyroid nodule (not recorded which). Some clones in this sample may be carry-over from other donors' samples.

This clone turned up a few times. The chain carries TRBV27 and TRBJ1-2; TRBD1 agrees at 7 bases. Germline V lookup: CDR1 MNHEY, CDR2 SMNVEV (reference sequence). The CDR3 sequence is 13 residues long. After removal of 7 bases from V and 2 bases from J, the junction contained 4 bases not matched to a gene. CDR3 in DNA: TGTGCCAGCAAAGGAGGGGGCAACTATGGCTACACCTTC. It codes for CASKGGGNYGYTF.

The table lists this clone with a few counts. The chain recombines TRBV25-1 with TRBJ1-2; D remains unclear. CDR3 length: 11 residues. Looked up from germline, CDR1 is MGHDK and CDR2 is SYGVNS. The V end was cut by 2 bases, the J end by 8 bases, with 6 bases between. In nucleotides, the CDR3 is TGTGCCAGCAGTGAAACCGGAGGCTACACCTTC. Its protein product is CASSETGGYTF.

This clone occurred many times. This chain joins TRBV6-2 or TRBV6-3 and TRBJ1-5; maybe TRBD1 (6 bases). V shed 5 bases and J shed 4 bases, with 12 bases lying between them. Germline V gene sequence: CDR1 MNHEY, CDR2 SVGEGT. The CDR3 covers 14 residues. The CDR3 DNA reads as TGTGCCAGCAGTCCATTCGGACAGAATCAGCCCCAGCATTTT. Amino acids: CASSPFGQNQPQHF.

This clone showed up many times. J is TRBJ2-1 and V is TRBV20-1, with D unresolved. This CDR3 contains 13 residues. The V gene's germline CDR1 is DFQATT and CDR2 SNEGSKA (reference sequence). V lost 1 base and J 5 bases, leaving 9 bases between the germline ends. CDR3 in amino acids: CSARVDPNNEQFF. For the CDR3, the DNA is TGCAGTGCTAGAGTGGACCCGAACAATGAGCAGTTCTTC.

This clone appeared a few times. This rearrangement joins TRBV6-1 to TRBJ2-2; 7 bases map to TRBD2. Germline-derived CDR1 and CDR2 are MNHNS and SASEGT. The CDR3 spans 15 residues. Trimming took 10 bases from V and 5 from J; bases not matched to a gene: 13. CDR3 bases: TGTGCCAACATCGGGGGGAGCGGAGATACCGGGGAGCTGTTTTTT. Protein: CANIGGSGDTGELFF.

By sample fraction, this clone is medium-sized (0.01 to 0.1%). The chain couples TRBV7-2 to TRBJ1-6; D gene uncertain. The germline gives CDR1 SGHTA, CDR2 FQGNSA. This CDR3 spans 17 amino acids. The germline V and J ends were trimmed by 1 base and 0 bases, with 10 bases remaining between them. CDR3 protein: CASSLGDLSSYNSPLHF. The DNA for the CDR3 is TGTGCCAGCAGCTTAGGAGACTTGAGCTCCTATAATTCACCCCTCCACTTT.

This clone was observed a few times. This chain joins TRBV6-2 or TRBV6-3 and TRBJ1-5; TRBD1 is a possible D gene (5 bases). The CDR3 is 15 residues long. The ends were cut back, 6 bases at V and 4 bases at J, with 16 bases in the middle. In germline, CDR1 is MNHEY, CDR2 SVGEGT. The CDR3 DNA sequence: TGTGCCAGCAGGGCCGGGACCCCGTCTAATCAGCCCCAGCATTTT. This translates into CASRAGTPSNQPQHF.

The J gene is TRBJ2-7, the V gene TRBV20-1; a weak D match, TRBD1 (5 bases). V lost 6 bases, J lost 1 base, and 19 bases lay in between. The CDR3 sequence is 15 residues long. The germline gives CDR1 DFQATT, CDR2 SNEGSKA (reference sequence). CDR3 protein: CSAKGLEQLSYEQYF. In DNA form, the CDR3 reads TGCAGTGCGAAGGGGCTAGAACAACTATCCTACGAGCAGTACTTC.

CDR3 amino acids: CASSDRTVRPYEQYF. The CDR3 bases are TGTGCCAGCTCAGATAGGACAGTCAGGCCCTACGAGCAGTACTTC. This chain joins TRBV18 and TRBJ2-7; possibly TRBD1 for D (6 bases). The CDR3 has 15 amino acids. V was trimmed by 5 bases and J by 2 bases, leaving 16 bases between them. CDR1 is KGHSH, CDR2 LQKENI, per germline. The full variable domain, rest sourced from reference TRBV18 and TRBJ2-7, is NAGVMQNPRHLVRRRGQEARLRCSPMKGHSHVYWYRQLPEEGLKFMVYLQKENIIDESGMPKERFSAEFPKEGPSILRIQQVVRGDSAAYFCASSDRTVRPYEQYFGPGTRLTVT.

The rearrangement joins TRBV6-5 to TRBJ2-1; D may be TRBD1 or TRBD2 (6 bases each). The germline CDR1 and CDR2 sequences are MNHEY and SVGAGI. V shed 0 bases and J shed 8 bases, with 14 bases lying between them. There are 15 residues in the CDR3. The CDR3 region is CASSYSHGGGDEQFF. CDR3 DNA sequence: TGTGCCAGCAGTTACTCCCACGGGGGCGGGGATGAGCAGTTCTTC.

The chain combines TRBV28 with TRBJ2-5; TRBD1 aligns across 10 bases. This CDR3 is built from 16 residues. Germline V gives CDR1 MDHEN, CDR2 SYDVKM. J gave up 1 base and V 5 bases, and 7 bases lay outside the gene matches. Here the CDR3 DNA reads TGTGCCAGCAGTGGCCTCGACAGGGGGCTCCAAGAGACCCAGTACTTC. Translated: CASSGLDRGLQETQYF. Filled out from reference TRBV28 and TRBJ2-5, the complete variable domain reads DVKVTQSSRYLVKRTGEKVFLECVQDMDHENMFWYRQDPGLGLRLIYFSYDVKMKEKGDIPEGYSVSREKKERFSLILESASTNQTSMYLCASSGLDRGLQETQYFGPGTRLLVL.

This clone was detected once. The chain employs TRBV7-6 and TRBJ1-1; possible D gene TRBD1, 5 bases. With 5 bases removed from V and 5 bases from J, the gap between germline ends came to 12 bases. Germline V gene data show CDR1 as SGHVS and CDR2 as FNYEAQ. The CDR3 extends over 13 amino acids. The CDR3 region is CASSADIGTEAFF. The CDR3 region has the DNA TGTGCCAGCAGCGCGGACATAGGGACTGAAGCTTTCTTT.